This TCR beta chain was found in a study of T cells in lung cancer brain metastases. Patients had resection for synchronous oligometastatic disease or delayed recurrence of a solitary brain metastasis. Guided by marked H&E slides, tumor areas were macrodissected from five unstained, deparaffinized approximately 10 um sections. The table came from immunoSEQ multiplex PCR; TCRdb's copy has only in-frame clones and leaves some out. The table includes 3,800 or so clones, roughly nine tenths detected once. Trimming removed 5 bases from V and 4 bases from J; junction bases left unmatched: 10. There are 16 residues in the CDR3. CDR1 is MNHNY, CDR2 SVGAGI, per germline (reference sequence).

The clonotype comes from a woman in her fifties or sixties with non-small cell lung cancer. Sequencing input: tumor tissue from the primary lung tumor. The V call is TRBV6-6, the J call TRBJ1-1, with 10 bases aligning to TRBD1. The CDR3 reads CASSNLRQGASTEAFF. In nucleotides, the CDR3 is TGTGCCAGCAGTAACCTCAGACAGGGGGCGAGCACTGAAGCTTTCTTT.